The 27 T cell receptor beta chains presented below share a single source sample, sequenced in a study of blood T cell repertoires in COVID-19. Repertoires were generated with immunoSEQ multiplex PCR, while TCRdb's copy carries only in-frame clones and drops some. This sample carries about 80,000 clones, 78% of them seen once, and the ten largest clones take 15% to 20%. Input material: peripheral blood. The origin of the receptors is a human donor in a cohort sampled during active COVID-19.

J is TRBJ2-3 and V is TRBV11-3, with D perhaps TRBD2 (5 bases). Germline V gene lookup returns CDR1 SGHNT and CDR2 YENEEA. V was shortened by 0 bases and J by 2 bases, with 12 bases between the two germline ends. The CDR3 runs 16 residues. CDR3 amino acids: CASSLDDWRVTDTQYF. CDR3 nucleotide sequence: TGTGCCAGCAGCTTAGACGATTGGCGGGTCACAGATACGCAGTATTTT.

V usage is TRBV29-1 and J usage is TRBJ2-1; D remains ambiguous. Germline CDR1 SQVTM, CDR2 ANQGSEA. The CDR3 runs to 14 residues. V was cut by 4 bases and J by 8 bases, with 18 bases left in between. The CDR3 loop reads CSVAGFRPADEQFF. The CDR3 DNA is TGCAGCGTTGCCGGTTTTCGTCCGGCGGATGAGCAGTTCTTC.

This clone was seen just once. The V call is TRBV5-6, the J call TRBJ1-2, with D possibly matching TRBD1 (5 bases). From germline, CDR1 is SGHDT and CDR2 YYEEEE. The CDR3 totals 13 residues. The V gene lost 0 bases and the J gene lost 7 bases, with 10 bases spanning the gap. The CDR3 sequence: CASSLAVQGGYTF. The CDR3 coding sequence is TGTGCCAGCAGCTTGGCCGTTCAGGGTGGCTACACCTTC.

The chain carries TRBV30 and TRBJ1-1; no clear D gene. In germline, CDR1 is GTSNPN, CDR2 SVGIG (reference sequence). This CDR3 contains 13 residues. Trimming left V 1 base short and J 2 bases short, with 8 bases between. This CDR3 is CAWSASRNTEAFF. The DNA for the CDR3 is TGTGCCTGGAGTGCCAGTCGAAACACTGAAGCTTTCTTT.

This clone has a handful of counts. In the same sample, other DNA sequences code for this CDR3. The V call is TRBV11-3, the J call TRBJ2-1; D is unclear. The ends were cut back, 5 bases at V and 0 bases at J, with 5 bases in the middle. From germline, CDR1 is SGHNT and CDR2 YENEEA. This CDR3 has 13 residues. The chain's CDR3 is CASSPRSYNEQFF. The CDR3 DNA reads TGTGCCAGCAGCCCCCGCTCCTACAATGAGCAGTTCTTC.

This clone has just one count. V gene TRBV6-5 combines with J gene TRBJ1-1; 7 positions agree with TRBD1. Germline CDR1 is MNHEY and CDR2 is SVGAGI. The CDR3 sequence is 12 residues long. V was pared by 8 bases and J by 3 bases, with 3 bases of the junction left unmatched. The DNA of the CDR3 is TGTGCCAGCCGGGACAGTTACACTGAAGCTTTCTTT. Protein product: CASRDSYTEAFF.

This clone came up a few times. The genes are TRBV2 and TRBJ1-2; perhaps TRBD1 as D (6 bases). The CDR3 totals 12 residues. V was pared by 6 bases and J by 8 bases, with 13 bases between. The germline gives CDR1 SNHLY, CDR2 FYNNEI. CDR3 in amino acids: CASRMDSPGYTF. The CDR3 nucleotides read TGTGCCAGCAGGATGGACAGCCCCGGCTACACCTTC.

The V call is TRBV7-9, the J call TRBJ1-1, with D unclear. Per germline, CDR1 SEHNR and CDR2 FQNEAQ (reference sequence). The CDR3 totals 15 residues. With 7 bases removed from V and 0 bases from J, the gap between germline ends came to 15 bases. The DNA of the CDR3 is TGTGCCAGCACCTCGACTGGAACAATGAACACTGAAGCTTTCTTT. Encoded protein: CASTSTGTMNTEAFF.

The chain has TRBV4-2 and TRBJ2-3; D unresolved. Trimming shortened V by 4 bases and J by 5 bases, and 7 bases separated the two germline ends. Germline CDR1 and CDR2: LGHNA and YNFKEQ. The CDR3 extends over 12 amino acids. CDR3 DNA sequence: TGTGCCAGCAGCCCGGCAGGAGATACGCAGTATTTT. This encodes CASSPAGDTQYF.

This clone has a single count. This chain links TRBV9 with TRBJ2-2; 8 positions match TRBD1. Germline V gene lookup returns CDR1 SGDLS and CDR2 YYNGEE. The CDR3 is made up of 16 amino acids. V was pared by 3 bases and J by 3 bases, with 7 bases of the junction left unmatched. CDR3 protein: CASSAIDRGDTGELFF. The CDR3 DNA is TGTGCCAGCAGCGCCATCGACAGGGGCGACACCGGGGAGCTGTTTTTT. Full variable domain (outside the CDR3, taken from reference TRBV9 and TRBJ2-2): DSGVTQTPKHLITATGQRVTLRCSPRSGDLSVYWYQQSLDQGLQFLIQYYNGEERAKGNILERFSAQQFPDLHSELNLSSLELGDSALYFCASSAIDRGDTGELFFGEGSRLTVL.

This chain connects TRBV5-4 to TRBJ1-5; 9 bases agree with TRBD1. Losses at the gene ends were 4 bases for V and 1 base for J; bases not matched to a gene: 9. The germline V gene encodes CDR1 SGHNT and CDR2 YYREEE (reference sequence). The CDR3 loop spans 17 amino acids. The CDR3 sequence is CASSTGGSVESNQPQHF. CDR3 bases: TGTGCCAGCAGCACAGGGGGCTCGGTGGAGAGCAATCAGCCCCAGCATTTT.

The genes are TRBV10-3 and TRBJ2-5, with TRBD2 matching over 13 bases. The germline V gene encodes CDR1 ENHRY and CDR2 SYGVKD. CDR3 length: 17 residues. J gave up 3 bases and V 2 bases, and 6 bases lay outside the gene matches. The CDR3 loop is CAISERLAGGREETQYF. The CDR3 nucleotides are TGTGCCATCAGTGAGCGACTAGCGGGAGGAAGAGAAGAGACCCAGTACTTC.

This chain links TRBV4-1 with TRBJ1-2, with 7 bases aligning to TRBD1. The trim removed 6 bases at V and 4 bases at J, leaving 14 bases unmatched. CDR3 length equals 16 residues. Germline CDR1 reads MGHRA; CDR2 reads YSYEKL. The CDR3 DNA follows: TGCGCCAGCAGTCCACTAACAGGGGAGACTTTCTATGGCTACACCTTC. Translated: CASSPLTGETFYGYTF.

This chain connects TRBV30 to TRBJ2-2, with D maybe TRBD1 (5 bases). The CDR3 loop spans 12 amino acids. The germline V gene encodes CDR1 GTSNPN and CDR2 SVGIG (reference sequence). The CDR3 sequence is CSGYANTGELFF. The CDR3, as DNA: TGTTCAGGGTATGCGAACACCGGGGAGCTGTTTTTT.

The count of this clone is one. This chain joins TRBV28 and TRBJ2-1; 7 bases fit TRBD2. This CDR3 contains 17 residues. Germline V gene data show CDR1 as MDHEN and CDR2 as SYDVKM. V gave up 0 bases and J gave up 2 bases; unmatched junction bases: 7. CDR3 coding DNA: TGTGCCAGCAGTTTATGGGGCGGGAGAAGTACCTACAATGAGCAGTTCTTC. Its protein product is CASSLWGGRSTYNEQFF. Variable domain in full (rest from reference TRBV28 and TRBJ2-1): DVKVTQSSRYLVKRTGEKVFLECVQDMDHENMFWYRQDPGLGLRLIYFSYDVKMKEKGDIPEGYSVSREKKERFSLILESASTNQTSMYLCASSLWGGRSTYNEQFFGPGTRLTVL.

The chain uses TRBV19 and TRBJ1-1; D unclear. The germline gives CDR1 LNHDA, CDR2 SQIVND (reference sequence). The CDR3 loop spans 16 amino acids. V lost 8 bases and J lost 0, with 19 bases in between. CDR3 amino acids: CASSGLRGFMNTEAFF. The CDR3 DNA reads TGTGCCAGTTCAGGACTCCGGGGATTCATGAACACTGAAGCTTTCTTT. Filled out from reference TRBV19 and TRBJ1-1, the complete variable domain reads DGGITQSPKYLFRKEGQNVTLSCEQNLNHDAMYWYRQDPGQGLRLIYYSQIVNDFQKGDIAEGYSVSREKKESFPLTVTSAQKNPTAFYLCASSGLRGFMNTEAFFGQGTRLTVV.

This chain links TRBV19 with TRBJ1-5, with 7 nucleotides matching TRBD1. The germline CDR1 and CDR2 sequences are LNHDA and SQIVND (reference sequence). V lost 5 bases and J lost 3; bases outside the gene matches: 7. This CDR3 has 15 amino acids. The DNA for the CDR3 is TGTGCCAGTAGTGGTCGGGACAGCTTCAATCAGCCCCAGCATTTT. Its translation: CASSGRDSFNQPQHF.

CDR3 loop: CAIGWSGQGAGGETQYF. The CDR3 DNA sequence: TGTGCCATCGGTTGGAGCGGACAGGGGGCCGGGGGAGAGACCCAGTACTTC. The genes are TRBV10-3 and TRBJ2-5; 11 bases match TRBD1. In germline, CDR1 is ENHRY, CDR2 SYGVKD. The CDR3 has 17 amino acids. The ends lost 8 bases at V and 4 bases at J; junction bases unmatched: 15.

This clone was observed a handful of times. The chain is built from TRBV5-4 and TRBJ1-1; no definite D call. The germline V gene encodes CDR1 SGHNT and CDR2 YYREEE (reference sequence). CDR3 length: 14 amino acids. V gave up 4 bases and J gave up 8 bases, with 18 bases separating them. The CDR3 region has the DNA TGTGCCAGCAGCGCATCGTCAGGAAGGAACGAAGCTTTCTTT. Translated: CASSASSGRNEAFF.

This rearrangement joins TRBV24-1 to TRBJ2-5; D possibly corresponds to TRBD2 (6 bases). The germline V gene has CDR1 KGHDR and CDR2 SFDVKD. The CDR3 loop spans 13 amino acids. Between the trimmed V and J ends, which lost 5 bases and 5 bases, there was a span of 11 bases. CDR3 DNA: TGTGCCACCAGTGTGGGGGGTGGGGAGACCCAGTACTTC. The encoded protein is CATSVGGGETQYF.

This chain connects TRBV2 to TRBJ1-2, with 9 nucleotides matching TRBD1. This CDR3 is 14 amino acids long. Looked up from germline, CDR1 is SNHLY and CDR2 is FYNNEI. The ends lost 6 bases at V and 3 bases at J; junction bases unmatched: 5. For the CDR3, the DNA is TGTGCCAGCAGCTCACAGGGGGCGGACTATGGCTACACCTTC. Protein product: CASSSQGADYGYTF.

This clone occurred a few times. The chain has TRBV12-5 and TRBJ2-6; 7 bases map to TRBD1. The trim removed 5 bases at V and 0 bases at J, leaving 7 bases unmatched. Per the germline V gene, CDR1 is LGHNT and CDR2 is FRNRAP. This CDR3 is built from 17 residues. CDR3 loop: CASGPPGTDSGANVLTF. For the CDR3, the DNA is TGTGCTAGTGGTCCACCCGGGACAGACTCTGGGGCCAACGTCCTGACTTTC. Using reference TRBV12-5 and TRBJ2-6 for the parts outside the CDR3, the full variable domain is DARVTQTPRHKVTEMGQEVTMRCQPILGHNTVFWYRQTMMQGLELLAYFRNRAPLDDSGMPKDRFSAEMPDATLATLKIQPSEPRDSAVYFCASGPPGTDSGANVLTFGAGSRLTVL.

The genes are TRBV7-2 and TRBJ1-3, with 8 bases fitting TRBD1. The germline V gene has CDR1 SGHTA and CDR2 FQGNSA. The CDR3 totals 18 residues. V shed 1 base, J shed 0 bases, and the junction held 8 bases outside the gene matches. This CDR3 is CASSLVPGQVTSGNTIYF. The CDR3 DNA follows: TGTGCCAGCAGCTTAGTCCCGGGACAGGTTACCTCTGGAAACACCATATATTTT.

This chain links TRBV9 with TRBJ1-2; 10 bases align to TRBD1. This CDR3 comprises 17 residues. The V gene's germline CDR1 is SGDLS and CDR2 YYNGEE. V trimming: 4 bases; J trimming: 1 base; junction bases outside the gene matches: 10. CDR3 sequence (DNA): TGTGCCAGCAGCCCATCGACAGGGGGCACCTTTAACTATGGCTACACCTTC. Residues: CASSPSTGGTFNYGYTF.

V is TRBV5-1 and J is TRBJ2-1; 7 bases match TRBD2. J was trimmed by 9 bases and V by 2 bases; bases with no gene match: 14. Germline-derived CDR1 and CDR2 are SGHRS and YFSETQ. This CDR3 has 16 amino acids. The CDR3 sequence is CASSLRGLLGSGEQFF. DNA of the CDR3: TGCGCCAGCAGCTTAAGGGGACTATTAGGGTCCGGTGAGCAGTTCTTC.

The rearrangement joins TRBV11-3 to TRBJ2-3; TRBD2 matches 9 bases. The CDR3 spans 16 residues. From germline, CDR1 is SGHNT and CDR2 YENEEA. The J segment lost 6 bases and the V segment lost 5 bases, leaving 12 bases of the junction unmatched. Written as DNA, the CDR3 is TGTGCCAGCAGCCCTCGGGATAGCGGGAGTTTGGATACGCAGTATTTT. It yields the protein CASSPRDSGSLDTQYF.

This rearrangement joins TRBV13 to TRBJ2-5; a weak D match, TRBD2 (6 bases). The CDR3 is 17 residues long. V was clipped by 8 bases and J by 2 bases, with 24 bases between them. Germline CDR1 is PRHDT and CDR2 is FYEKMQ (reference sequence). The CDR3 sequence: CASQLGGAVRLQETQYF. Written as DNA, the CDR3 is TGTGCCAGCCAGCTTGGAGGGGCAGTTAGACTTCAAGAGACCCAGTACTTC.